Listed below are T cell receptor beta chains from one sample, sequenced in a study of follicular helper T cells after annual influenza vaccination. Some clones are missing from TCRdb's copy, which holds only in-frame ones; the method was immunoSEQ multiplex PCR. The repertoire holds roughly 10,000 clones, with over 65% as singletons. Material: CXCR5- memory CD4+ T cells sorted from blood, obtained on the day of influenza vaccination. These receptors all stem from an adult who received the influenza vaccine. CDR3s include the opening cysteine and the closing phenylalanine or tryptophan. A D gene is named only where the DNA matches it firmly. Rows may omit the clone size; those that give it use once, few, many or a size class.

j_call: TRBJ1-3
clone_size: -
d_call: TRBD1
v_call: TRBV18
cdr3_nt: TGTGCCAGCTCAGGCGGGACAGGGACTGGAAACACCATATATTTT
cdr3_aa: CASSGGTGTGNTIYF

j_call: TRBJ2-5
clone_size: once
d_call: TRBD1
v_call: TRBV5-1
cdr3_nt: TGCGCCAGCAGCCGGGACAGGGGGCAGGAGACCCAGTACTTC
cdr3_aa: CASSRDRGQETQYF

j_call: TRBJ2-7
clone_size: -
d_call: TRBD2
v_call: TRBV4-3
cdr3_nt: TGCGCCAGCAGCCAATGGGTTGGCGGGAGGTCTTCCTACGAGCAGTACTTC
cdr3_aa: CASSQWVGGRSSYEQYF

j_call: TRBJ2-7
clone_size: -
d_call: -
v_call: TRBV5-1
cdr3_nt: TGCGCCAGCAGCTCGATGAGCTCCTACGAGCAGTACTTC
cdr3_aa: CASSSMSSYEQYF

j_call: TRBJ2-7
clone_size: -
d_call: TRBD1
v_call: TRBV6-4
cdr3_nt: TGTGCCAGCAGTGACTCGCTCAGGGGGCGTCGTAAGATCACCTACGAGCAGTACTTC
cdr3_aa: CASSDSLRGRRKITYEQYF

j_call: TRBJ1-5
clone_size: -
d_call: -
v_call: TRBV19
cdr3_nt: TGTGCCAGTACCAGGAGGGGTCAGAGCGGCAATCAGCCCCAGCATTTT
cdr3_aa: CASTRRGQSGNQPQHF

j_call: TRBJ1-4
clone_size: -
d_call: TRBD1
v_call: TRBV5-4
cdr3_nt: TGTGCCAGCAGCTTCGGACAGGGGGCGCGGTCTAATGAAAAACTGTTTTTT
cdr3_aa: CASSFGQGARSNEKLFF

j_call: TRBJ2-5
clone_size: -
d_call: -
v_call: TRBV4-2
cdr3_nt: TGTGCCAGCAGCCAAGATGGGCAGGGAGAAGAGACCCAGTACTTC
cdr3_aa: CASSQDGQGEETQYF

j_call: TRBJ2-5
clone_size: -
d_call: -
v_call: TRBV18
cdr3_nt: TGTGCCAGCTCCCTATCGTCTCAGGGGGGAGAGACCCAGTACTTC
cdr3_aa: CASSLSSQGGETQYF

j_call: TRBJ1-2
clone_size: -
d_call: -
v_call: TRBV2
cdr3_nt: TGTGCCAGCAGTGAGGGCAGGGAGGGCTATGGCTACACCTTC
cdr3_aa: CASSEGREGYGYTF

j_call: TRBJ1-5
clone_size: -
d_call: -
v_call: TRBV2
cdr3_nt: TGTGCCAGCAGTGCCTCGGACAGAGGGCCCCAGCATTTT
cdr3_aa: CASSASDRGPQHF

j_call: TRBJ1-3
clone_size: -
d_call: -
v_call: TRBV10-1
cdr3_nt: TGCGCCAGCAGTGAAGGCTCTGGAAACACCATATATTTT
cdr3_aa: CASSEGSGNTIYF

j_call: TRBJ2-5
clone_size: -
d_call: TRBD2
v_call: TRBV2
cdr3_nt: TGTGCCAGCAGTATCTCTGCGGGGGAGCAAGAGACCCAGTACTTC
cdr3_aa: CASSISAGEQETQYF

j_call: TRBJ2-2
clone_size: -
d_call: -
v_call: TRBV6-5
cdr3_nt: TGTGCCAGCAGCCGGGCCCAGGGCACCGGGGAGCTGTTTTTT
cdr3_aa: CASSRAQGTGELFF

j_call: TRBJ2-6
clone_size: -
d_call: -
v_call: TRBV5-8
cdr3_nt: TGTGCCAGCAGTAGTAGTCAATCCACACAAAGTCGGGCCAACGTCCTGACTTTC
cdr3_aa: CASSSSQSTQSRANVLTF

j_call: TRBJ1-2
clone_size: -
d_call: TRBD1
v_call: TRBV7-9
cdr3_nt: TGTGCCAGCAGCTCTGACAGGGGGCCAATCTATGGCTACACCTTC
cdr3_aa: CASSSDRGPIYGYTF

j_call: TRBJ2-7
clone_size: -
d_call: -
v_call: TRBV6-1
cdr3_nt: TGTGCCAGCAGCAATTTGATAGTAGGTACCGAGCAGTACTTC
cdr3_aa: CASSNLIVGTEQYF

j_call: TRBJ2-7
clone_size: -
d_call: TRBD1
v_call: TRBV7-8
cdr3_nt: TGTGCCAGCAGCCAGGACAGGGAGTACGAGCAGTACTTC
cdr3_aa: CASSQDREYEQYF

j_call: TRBJ1-2
clone_size: -
d_call: -
v_call: TRBV5-6
cdr3_nt: TGTGCCAGCAGCTTGAACAGTGGCTACACCTTC
cdr3_aa: CASSLNSGYTF

j_call: TRBJ1-4
clone_size: -
d_call: -
v_call: TRBV15
cdr3_nt: TGTGCCACCACTCGAGGCCCGGGTGAAAAACTGTTTTTT
cdr3_aa: CATTRGPGEKLFF

j_call: TRBJ2-7
clone_size: -
d_call: TRBD2
v_call: TRBV29-1
cdr3_nt: TGCAGCGTTGCCAAAGAAACAGGACTAGAGTACGAGCAGTACTTC
cdr3_aa: CSVAKETGLEYEQYF

j_call: TRBJ2-1
clone_size: -
d_call: -
v_call: TRBV28
cdr3_nt: TGTGCCAGCCAAAGTGGGGGCCCGTCCGCCCGGGAGTTCTTC
cdr3_aa: CASQSGGPSAREFF

j_call: TRBJ1-2
clone_size: once
d_call: TRBD1
v_call: TRBV5-8
cdr3_nt: TGTGCCAGCAGCTTTCGGATATTAGACAGGGATTTTTATGGCTACACCTTC
cdr3_aa: CASSFRILDRDFYGYTF

j_call: TRBJ1-5
clone_size: -
d_call: -
v_call: TRBV2
cdr3_nt: TGTGCCAGCAGCGGAAGCAGGAATCAGCCCCAGCATTTT
cdr3_aa: CASSGSRNQPQHF

j_call: TRBJ2-5
clone_size: -
d_call: TRBD1
v_call: TRBV7-6
cdr3_nt: TGTGCCAGCAGCTTAGGGTGGGGCCGGGACCCAGGGGGCCAAGAGACCCAGTACTTC
cdr3_aa: CASSLGWGRDPGGQETQYF

j_call: TRBJ1-5
clone_size: -
d_call: -
v_call: TRBV7-8
cdr3_nt: TGTGCCAGCAGCTTCACCAGGGGTGATCAGCCCCAGCATTTT
cdr3_aa: CASSFTRGDQPQHF

j_call: TRBJ2-2
clone_size: -
d_call: TRBD2
v_call: TRBV9
cdr3_nt: TGTGCCAGCAGCCCTAGGACTAGCGGGTCCGGGGAGCTGTTTTTT
cdr3_aa: CASSPRTSGSGELFF

j_call: TRBJ1-5
clone_size: -
d_call: TRBD1
v_call: TRBV27
cdr3_nt: TGTGCCAGCAGTTTCCTCCCGACAGGGGAAGGGAATCAGCCCCAGCATTTT
cdr3_aa: CASSFLPTGEGNQPQHF

j_call: TRBJ1-1
clone_size: few
d_call: TRBD1
v_call: TRBV14
cdr3_nt: TGTGCCAGCAGCCGAGAGGGGGCAACAGCTTTCTTT
cdr3_aa: CASSREGATAFF

j_call: TRBJ2-1
clone_size: -
d_call: -
v_call: TRBV11-2
cdr3_nt: TGTGCCAGCAGCTTCTCGGGATACAATGAGCAGTTCTTC
cdr3_aa: CASSFSGYNEQFF

j_call: TRBJ2-5
clone_size: -
d_call: -
v_call: TRBV18
cdr3_nt: TGTGCCAGCTCAATCTCATTGTACCAAGAGACCCAGTACTTC
cdr3_aa: CASSISLYQETQYF

j_call: TRBJ2-3
clone_size: once
d_call: -
v_call: TRBV2
cdr3_nt: TGTGCCAGCAGTTTAGCGGCAACAGATACGCAGTATTTT
cdr3_aa: CASSLAATDTQYF

j_call: TRBJ1-2
clone_size: few
d_call: -
v_call: TRBV7-2
cdr3_nt: TGTGCCAGCAGCTTATACTCACAGCTCCTAGGCTACACCTTC
cdr3_aa: CASSLYSQLLGYTF

j_call: TRBJ2-4
clone_size: -
d_call: -
v_call: TRBV5-1
cdr3_nt: TGCGCCAGCAGCTTCGGGGGGCTAGACATTCAGTACTTC
cdr3_aa: CASSFGGLDIQYF

j_call: TRBJ1-4
clone_size: once
d_call: -
v_call: TRBV28
cdr3_nt: TGTGCCAGCAGTTCCTTTAGCCTTGGCGGTGCGAGCGTGGATGAAAAACTGTTTTTT
cdr3_aa: CASSSFSLGGASVDEKLFF

j_call: TRBJ2-5
clone_size: few
d_call: TRBD2
v_call: TRBV5-4
cdr3_nt: TGTGCCAGCAGCTTGGGCGGGGGGGCGGAGACCCAGTACTTC
cdr3_aa: CASSLGGGAETQYF

j_call: TRBJ2-1
clone_size: -
d_call: TRBD1
v_call: TRBV9
cdr3_nt: TGTGCCAGCAGCGTAGGGCCGGGACAGGGGGCCAATGAGCAGTTCTTC
cdr3_aa: CASSVGPGQGANEQFF

j_call: TRBJ1-2
clone_size: -
d_call: TRBD1
v_call: TRBV6-4
cdr3_nt: TGTGCCAGCAGAGGGGGGACAGGGACCGGCTACACCTTC
cdr3_aa: CASRGGTGTGYTF

j_call: TRBJ2-5
clone_size: -
d_call: TRBD2
v_call: TRBV2
cdr3_nt: TGTGCCAGCAGAAGGATCCTAGCGGGAGACGGGGAGACCCAGTACTTC
cdr3_aa: CASRRILAGDGETQYF

j_call: TRBJ1-3
clone_size: once
d_call: -
v_call: TRBV15
cdr3_nt: TGTGCCACCAACACGGGGAGTTCCGGAAACACCATATATTTT
cdr3_aa: CATNTGSSGNTIYF

j_call: TRBJ2-7
clone_size: -
d_call: TRBD1
v_call: TRBV7-2
cdr3_nt: TGTGCCAGCAGCTTTACAGGGGGCGAGTCCTACGAGCAGTACTTC
cdr3_aa: CASSFTGGESYEQYF

j_call: TRBJ2-7
clone_size: -
d_call: -
v_call: TRBV20-1
cdr3_nt: TGCAGTGCTAGTCACGGATACGAGCAGTACTTC
cdr3_aa: CSASHGYEQYF

j_call: TRBJ1-5
clone_size: -
d_call: -
v_call: TRBV6-6
cdr3_nt: TGTGCCAGCAGTTTGTACGGTGATCAGCCCCAGCATTTT
cdr3_aa: CASSLYGDQPQHF

j_call: TRBJ1-2
clone_size: once
d_call: -
v_call: TRBV9
cdr3_nt: TGTGCCAGCAGCGCCGGGACGGGCAACTATGGCTACACCTTC
cdr3_aa: CASSAGTGNYGYTF

j_call: TRBJ2-5
clone_size: -
d_call: TRBD1
v_call: TRBV19
cdr3_nt: TGTGCCAGTAGTACAACAGTCAGGACAGGGAAGGAGACCCAGTACTTC
cdr3_aa: CASSTTVRTGKETQYF

j_call: TRBJ2-7
clone_size: -
d_call: TRBD2
v_call: TRBV11-2
cdr3_nt: TGTGCCAGCTCCCTAGCGGGGGGGCCGGACGAGCAGTACTTC
cdr3_aa: CASSLAGGPDEQYF

j_call: TRBJ2-7
clone_size: -
d_call: TRBD2
v_call: TRBV29-1
cdr3_nt: TGCAGCGTTGAAGATGGACTAGCGGGAGTAGAGCAGTACTTC
cdr3_aa: CSVEDGLAGVEQYF

j_call: TRBJ2-7
clone_size: -
d_call: -
v_call: TRBV2
cdr3_nt: TGTGCCAGCAGTGAGAAGGAGGTGGGAGCGGCCGAGCAGTACTTC
cdr3_aa: CASSEKEVGAAEQYF

j_call: TRBJ2-1
clone_size: -
d_call: TRBD2
v_call: TRBV4-3
cdr3_nt: TGCGCCAGCAGCCAAGATTCGCTAGCGGGATACAATGAGCAGTTCTTC
cdr3_aa: CASSQDSLAGYNEQFF

j_call: TRBJ1-3
clone_size: once
d_call: -
v_call: TRBV30
cdr3_nt: TGTGCCTGGAGTACTGGAAACACCATATATTTT
cdr3_aa: CAWSTGNTIYF

j_call: TRBJ1-3
clone_size: few
d_call: TRBD1
v_call: TRBV5-1
cdr3_nt: TGCGCCAGCAGCGCCGAGACAGGGCTCGGAAACACCATATATTTT
cdr3_aa: CASSAETGLGNTIYF

j_call: TRBJ2-7
clone_size: -
d_call: -
v_call: TRBV28
cdr3_nt: TGTGCCAGCAGTTCTCCTCAGGGGGGCTCCTACGAGCAGTACTTC
cdr3_aa: CASSSPQGGSYEQYF

j_call: TRBJ1-2
clone_size: few
d_call: TRBD1
v_call: TRBV5-1
cdr3_nt: TGCGCCAGCAGCTTGGGGGGACAGGGGCTCTACACCTTC
cdr3_aa: CASSLGGQGLYTF

j_call: TRBJ2-2
clone_size: -
d_call: TRBD1
v_call: TRBV5-1
cdr3_nt: TGCGCCAGCAGCCAACAGGGGGCGAGCGGGGAGCTGTTTTTT
cdr3_aa: CASSQQGASGELFF

j_call: TRBJ1-5
clone_size: -
d_call: -
v_call: TRBV6-6
cdr3_nt: TGTGCCAGCAGTTACTCGGGGGGCAATCAGCCCCAGCATTTT
cdr3_aa: CASSYSGGNQPQHF

j_call: TRBJ1-1
clone_size: -
d_call: TRBD1
v_call: TRBV19
cdr3_nt: TGTGCCAGTAGTCCCGACAGGGGAACTGAAGCTTTCTTT
cdr3_aa: CASSPDRGTEAFF

j_call: TRBJ2-1
clone_size: -
d_call: -
v_call: TRBV7-2
cdr3_nt: TGTGCCAGCAGCCCTCCGGGCTCCTACAATGAGCAGTTCTTC
cdr3_aa: CASSPPGSYNEQFF